A single count supports the clone carrying this TCR beta chain. Its target is not known. The source of the sample is a study of glioma-infiltrating T cells after dendritic cell vaccination. Assay used: immunoSEQ multiplex PCR; TCRdb lists only in-frame clones, some missing. The table shows about 92,000 clones, with 65% to 90% occurring only once. The CDR3 is 12 amino acids. Per germline, CDR1 SGDLS and CDR2 YYNGEE. Between the trimmed V and J ends, which lost 5 bases and 6 bases, there was a span of 8 bases. Study-level findings and limits: Estimated pretreatment TIL content predicted outcome after dendritic cell vaccination.

The rearrangement joins TRBV9 to TRBJ2-2, with a weak D call TRBD1 (6 bases). This TCR derives from a human donor with glioblastoma. Sample: blood, taken before dendritic cell vaccination. Here the CDR3 DNA reads TGTGCCAGCAGTGAGGGGGCCGGGGAGCTGTTTTTT. Translation: CASSEGAGELFF.